These T cell receptor beta chains were read from a single sample in a study of blood T cells in healthy people across ages. TCRdb called the 5' RACE reads again in MiXCR, with one record for every CDR3 protein. The table records almost 1 million distinct CDR3 sequences, around 54% of them present only once. Source material: blood. Receptors were obtained from a woman in her sixties in good health. The CDR3 runs from the conserved cysteine through the conserved F or W. D genes are given only for firm matches. The size of a clone is reported for some rows only, either as once, few or many, or as a class for expanded clones.

NA TRBJ2-5 NA TRBV27 TGTGCCAGCAGTGTAGGAGGGGACCGGACCCAGTACTTC CASSVGGDRTQYF
NA TRBJ2-7 NA TRBV28 TGTGCCAGCAGTTCCCCGGACAGTTTCTTCCCTTACGAGCAGTACTTC CASSSPDSFFPYEQYF
NA TRBJ2-7 TRBD2 TRBV6-6 TGTGCCAGCAGACCACCTAGCGGGAGGGCGCACAATGAGCAGTACTTC CASRPPSGRAHNEQYF
NA TRBJ2-3 TRBD1 TRBV20-1 TGCAGTGCCCGGACAGGTGGAACAGATACGCAGTATTTT CSARTGGTDTQYF
few TRBJ2-1 TRBD2 TRBV20-1 TGCAGTGCTAGAGGGTCTAGCGGGATGTACAATGAGCAGTTCTTC CSARGSSGMYNEQFF
few TRBJ2-1 NA TRBV20-1 TGCAGTGCTAGACATTCCACTTACAATGAGCAGTTCTTC CSARHSTYNEQFF
NA TRBJ2-3 TRBD2 TRBV12-3/TRBV12-4 TGTGCCAGCAGCCTCGGACTAGCGGGAGATCGGGTTACGCAGTATTTT CASSLGLAGDRVTQYF
once TRBJ2-1 TRBD2 TRBV6-1 TGTGCCAGCACCTACAGGCGTCTAGCGGGGGATTACAATGAGCAGTTCTTC CASTYRRLAGDYNEQFF
NA TRBJ1-2 NA TRBV7-9 TGTGCCAGCACCGAAGGGGAAGGGATAAGTGGCTACACCTTC CASTEGEGISGYTF
NA TRBJ2-5 TRBD2 TRBV4-3 TGCGCCAGCAGCCAAGGGACTAGCGGGTTCAATGAGCAGTACTTC CASSQGTSGFNEQYF
NA TRBJ2-7 NA TRBV20-1 TGCAGTGCTAGAGATCCGGGCGTGGACGAGCAGTACTTC CSARDPGVDEQYF
NA TRBJ2-3 NA TRBV5-1 TGCGCCAGCACCGCCACCACAGATACGCAGTATTTT CASTATTDTQYF
NA TRBJ2-2 NA TRBV4-1 TGCGCCAGCTTGGACGCGGGCACCGGGGAGCTGTTTTTT CASLDAGTGELFF
NA TRBJ2-7 TRBD1 TRBV28 TGTGCCAGCAGTTCTTCCTCCTCACAGGGGAACGAGCAGTACTTC CASSSSSSQGNEQYF
NA TRBJ2-7 NA TRBV6-5 TGTGCCACCTCCAGACTCTACGAGCAGTACTTC CATSRLYEQYF
NA TRBJ2-5 TRBD2 TRBV18 TGTGCCAGCTCACCGACTAGCGGGAGGTTACAAGAGACCCAGTACTTC CASSPTSGRLQETQYF
NA TRBJ1-5 NA TRBV28 TGTGCCAGCAACACCCAGGCTTCCCGACAGCCCCAGCATTTT CASNTQASRQPQHF
few TRBJ2-3 NA TRBV20-1 TGCAGTTACAATAGCGGCACAGATACGCAGTATTTT CSYNSGTDTQYF
few TRBJ2-5 TRBD2 TRBV7-8 TGTGCCAGCAGCTCCGCGGGAGTCTCAGAGACCCAGTACTTC CASSSAGVSETQYF
NA TRBJ2-6 NA TRBV14 TGTGCCAGCAGCCAATGGCTAGCCGCCCCCTCTGGGGCCAACGTCCTGACTTTC CASSQWLAAPSGANVLTF
once TRBJ1-5 NA TRBV10-3 TGTGCCAGAGGCGGCGGGTATGGCAATCAGCCCCAGCATTTT CARGGGYGNQPQHF
few TRBJ2-1 NA TRBV29-1 TGCAGCGTTTCCTCGGGGAATGAGCAGTTCTTC CSVSSGNEQFF
NA TRBJ1-4 TRBD1 TRBV7-2 TGTGCCAGCAGCCAACCGGGACAGGGGGAAAAACTGTTTTTT CASSQPGQGEKLFF
NA TRBJ2-7 TRBD2 TRBV4-1 TGCGCCAGCAGCCAAGAGGGGGGGGAAGGAGGCGAGCAGTACTTC CASSQEGGEGGEQYF
NA TRBJ2-1 NA TRBV3-1 TGTGCCAGCAGGACCAGCGCCTACAATGAGCAGTTCTTC CASRTSAYNEQFF
NA TRBJ1-6 NA TRBV12-3/TRBV12-4 TGTGCCAGCAGGACCAGTAGGTCACCCCTCCACTTT CASRTSRSPLHF
NA TRBJ1-5 NA TRBV7-9 TGTGCCAGCAGCTTCGGGGGGTTGGATCAGCCCCAGCATTTT CASSFGGLDQPQHF
NA TRBJ2-7 NA TRBV28 TGTGCCAGCAGTCCCATAATCAGGGACGATGAGCAGTACTTC CASSPIIRDDEQYF
NA TRBJ2-7 NA TRBV7-2 TGTGCCAGCAGCTTAGGTCACGCGGGACCCTCCTACGAGCAGTACTTC CASSLGHAGPSYEQYF
NA TRBJ2-7 NA TRBV2 TGTGCCAGCAGTGAAAGGCAGGGTCAAAACGAGCAGTACTTC CASSERQGQNEQYF
NA TRBJ2-1 NA TRBV28 TGTGCCAGCGACGGTGAGCAGTTCTTC CASDGEQFF
NA TRBJ2-7 TRBD2 TRBV18 TGTGCCAGCTCACCTAACGGGAGCGGGGTTATCTACGAGCAGTACTTC CASSPNGSGVIYEQYF
NA TRBJ2-7 TRBD2 TRBV20-1 TGCAGTGCTAGAGTTAGCGGGAGGGCCTCCTACGAGCAGTACTTC CSARVSGRASYEQYF
NA TRBJ2-7 TRBD2 TRBV5-6 TGTGCCAGCAGGGATGAGGGGACTAGCGGGAGGACATCTTACAATGAGCAGTACTTC CASRDEGTSGRTSYNEQYF
NA TRBJ2-3 NA TRBV24-1 TGTGCCACCAGTCGCGGGTGCGGATTGTCAGATACGCAGTATTTT CATSRGCGLSDTQYF
NA TRBJ1-6 TRBD1 TRBV27 TGTGCCAGCACCTCGACAGGGGGCATATCACCCCTCCACTTT CASTSTGGISPLHF
NA TRBJ1-6 NA TRBV4-1 TGCGCCAGCAGCCGCAACTCAGACAGCTCCTATAATTCACCCCTCCACTTT CASSRNSDSSYNSPLHF
NA TRBJ2-5 NA TRBV20-1 TGCAGTGCTAGACCAGCAGGGGTGGAGACCCAGTACTTC CSARPAGVETQYF
few TRBJ2-1 TRBD2 TRBV20-1 TGCAGTGCTAGAGGGGGAGGGAGTTTCCACAATGAGCAGTTCTTC CSARGGGSFHNEQFF
few TRBJ2-1 NA TRBV4-3 TGTGCCAGCAGCCAAGATAGCGGCTCCTACAATGAGCAGTTCTTC CASSQDSGSYNEQFF
NA TRBJ2-1 NA TRBV24-1 TGTGCCACCAGTGGCCTCGACTTACCCTCCTACAATGAGCAGTTCTTC CATSGLDLPSYNEQFF
NA TRBJ2-1 NA TRBV9 TGTGCCAGCACCTCGATGCGGGACTCCTACAATGAGCAGTTCTTC CASTSMRDSYNEQFF
NA TRBJ2-1 TRBD2 TRBV6-2/TRBV6-3 TGTGCCAGCAGTCTTTGGGCGGGAGAGAGGCAGTTCTTC CASSLWAGERQFF
NA TRBJ2-7 NA TRBV2 TGTGCCACCGCGAGGTCTCTTCGCGAGCAGTACTTC CATARSLREQYF
many TRBJ2-7 NA TRBV28 TGTGCCACTAAAGCTCCTTTTGCGGAAGCCTACGAGCAGTACTTC CATKAPFAEAYEQYF
NA TRBJ2-1 TRBD2 TRBV27 TGTGCCAGCACCGGACTAGCGGCCGGCTCCTACAATGAGCAGTTCTTC CASTGLAAGSYNEQFF
few TRBJ2-3 NA TRBV14 TGTGCCAGCAGCCAAGCCCTCATACCAGATACGCAGTATTTT CASSQALIPDTQYF
NA TRBJ1-4 TRBD1 TRBV2 TGTGCCAGCAGTGCAGCGGGACAGGCTAATGAAAAACTGTTTTTT CASSAAGQANEKLFF
few TRBJ2-5 TRBD1 TRBV6-5 TGTGCCAGCAGGGCCCTATGGGACAGAGAGACCCAGTACTTC CASRALWDRETQYF